This T cell receptor beta chain was recorded in a study of T cells in Graves' hyperthyroidism and ophthalmopathy. This clonotype was seen repeatedly, ten times or more. TCR beta CDR3 region amplification was performed from RNA transcripts. Carried out on the TCR CDR3, a first-round RT-PCR used the HTBI primer set. TCRdb reprocessed the multiplex PCR reads via MiXCR and lists one record per CDR3 protein. Altogether under 130,000 distinct CDR3 sequences are present, approximately 50% being singletons, with the ten largest covering 26%. The V end was cut by 6 bases, the J end by 0 bases, with 15 bases between. Germline lookup yields CDR1 DFQATT and CDR2 SNEGSKA (reference sequence). The CDR3 length is 15 residues.

The gene calls are TRBV20-1 and TRBJ2-1; tentatively, D is TRBD2 (5 bases). The sequencing input was blood. This TCR was recovered from a man aged 35 to 55 with Graves' hyperthyroidism. Here the CDR3 DNA reads TGCAGTGCGAGGAGAGAAGGGAGCTCCTACAATGAGCAGTTCTTC. This codes for CSARREGSSYNEQFF.